This TCR beta chain was profiled in a study of blood T cell repertoires in COVID-19. About the research overall: Collection of acute and convalescent COVID-19 samples took place in the United States, Italy and Spain. The cDNA or gDNA used as material had been derived from T cells, B-cell-depleted T cells, or PBMCs.

The CDR3 has 14 residues. Germline V gives CDR1 MGHRA, CDR2 YSYEKL. Trimming at V came to 4 bases and at J to 4 bases, leaving 6 bases not matched to a gene. In the authors' methods: For nucleated cells, counts were estimated from reference gene primer amplification. The method was immunoSEQ multiplex PCR; TCRdb's version includes in-frame clones alone and lacks a portion of them. The DNA was the basis for D and trimming; V, J and clone size are from that table. Counted here are 150,000 to 160,000 clones, around 80% occurring once; the ten biggest clones make up approximately 0.5%. The receptor was derived from a man between 60 and 75 years old with acute or convalescent COVID-19. The sequenced sample was peripheral blood. This chain uses TRBV4-1 with TRBJ2-5; the match to TRBD1 covers 7 bases. In DNA form, the CDR3 reads TGCGCCAGCAGCCTCCGGACAGGTGGAGAGACCCAGTACTTC. Encoded protein: CASSLRTGGETQYF.